This entry describes one TCR beta chain. The antigen is not known. The same CDR3 also results from other DNA sequences found in this sample. 60 Vbeta and 13 Jbeta primers were used in PCR. Original analysis: About 9.9 million shared chains were among around 78 million unique TCR beta chains counted in a later analysis. Some clones are missing from TCRdb's copy, which holds only in-frame ones; the method was immunoSEQ multiplex PCR. V, J and clone size derive from that table, while D and trimming were established from the DNA sequence. The data contain about 200,000 clones, approximately 80% of them singletons. The data derive from a study of cytomegalovirus exposure and HLA in healthy donors. Study-wide results and limits: The presence/absence work took it that sequencing depth was about the same across donors. According to the study, around 180 TCR beta chains were cytomegalovirus-associated.

The CDR3 spans 13 residues. V was clipped by 1 base and J by 0 bases, with 3 bases between them. CDR1 and CDR2 (germline): KGHSH, LQKENI. The chain combines TRBV18 with TRBJ1-1; no clear D. The sequence derives from a woman aged 25 to 39 in good health and CMV-seronegative. Sequencing was carried out using PBMCs. In DNA, the CDR3 is TGTGCCAGCTCACCACAGCTGAACACTGAAGCTTTCTTT. This gives the protein CASSPQLNTEAFF. Variable domain in full (rest from reference TRBV18 and TRBJ1-1): NAGVMQNPRHLVRRRGQEARLRCSPMKGHSHVYWYRQLPEEGLKFMVYLQKENIIDESGMPKERFSAEFPKEGPSILRIQQVVRGDSAAYFCASSPQLNTEAFFGQGTRLTVV.